This T cell receptor beta chain originates from a study of cytomegalovirus exposure and HLA in healthy donors. Overall study findings and caveats: In a later analysis, more than 15,000 TCR beta sequences were associated with HLA alleles at 0.05 false discovery rate.

The PCR employed 60 Vbeta primers together with 13 Jbeta primers. Profiled with immunoSEQ multiplex PCR; TCRdb holds only in-frame clones, not every one. The table shows some 120,000 clones, with about 74% occurring only once. V lost 4 bases to trimming and J lost 6 bases, with 21 bases between them. The germline gives CDR1 LNHDA, CDR2 SQIVND (reference sequence). The CDR3 has 16 residues. About this clone itself: Its antigen is unknown.

The sequencing sample was made of PBMCs. The chain couples TRBV19 to TRBJ2-5; D possibly corresponds to TRBD1 (5 bases). The sequence derives from a woman between 50 and 59 years old in good health and CMV-seropositive. The CDR3 reads CASSRGFLGVIKTQYF. The CDR3 nucleotides read TGTGCCAGTAGTAGAGGCTTTTTAGGGGTAATAAAGACCCAGTACTTC.